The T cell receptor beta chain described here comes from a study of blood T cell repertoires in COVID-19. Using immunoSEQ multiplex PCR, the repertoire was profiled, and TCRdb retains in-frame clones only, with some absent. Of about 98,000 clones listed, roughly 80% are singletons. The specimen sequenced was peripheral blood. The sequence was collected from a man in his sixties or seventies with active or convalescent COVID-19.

CDR3 bases: TGTGCCAGCAGCCAAGACAGGGACTGGCCCCAGCATTTT. Protein sequence: CASSQDRDWPQHF. The chain recombines TRBV3-1 (or the pseudogene TRBV3-2) with TRBJ1-5, with D perhaps TRBD1 (5 bases). Deletions cut 0 bases from V and 9 bases from J, with 9 bases between. CDR3 length equals 13 residues. CDR1 and CDR2 (germline): LGHDT, YNNKEL (reference sequence).